This is a list of T cell receptor beta chains from one sample in a study of shared clonotypes between healthy human individuals. Libraries were prepared by immunoSEQ multiplex PCR; TCRdb keeps only in-frame clonotypes and omits some of them. Found here are hundreds of thousands of clones, around 96% of them singletons; the top ten hold less than 0.12%. The specimen was naive CD8+ T cells sorted from blood. The receptors come from a woman in her twenties or thirties in good health. Each CDR3 is given without its conserved first and last residue. Part of the rows lack a size; the others show once, few, many or a class for expanded clones.

TRBJ2-5 | - | TRBV27 | ASSPGLNQETQY
TRBJ2-7 | once | TRBV7-2 | ASSLNSRREQY
TRBJ2-5 | once | TRBV29-1 | SAAVRDSPQETQY
TRBJ2-1 | - | TRBV6-5 | ALGLPDNEQF
TRBJ2-7 | - | TRBV27 | ASSSLAGGEQY
TRBJ2-7 | - | TRBV6-6 | ASSYSDIPYEQY
TRBJ1-5 | - | TRBV28 | ASSPAAGLSNQPQH
TRBJ1-1 | - | TRBV5-6 | ASRRTGKNTEAF
TRBJ2-3 | - | TRBV5-4 | ASTSPGTGDSTDTQY
TRBJ2-3 | - | TRBV11-2 | ASSLVLGATDTQY
TRBJ2-7 | - | TRBV5-6 | ASSTGTGVLEQY
TRBJ2-1 | - | TRBV9 | ASSVAAEGDNDEQF
TRBJ2-5 | - | TRBV27 | ASSLGGGWMRETQY
TRBJ1-1 | - | TRBV10-3 | AIREGGNTEAF
TRBJ2-1 | - | TRBV4-1 | ASSQDPLPQTNNEQF
TRBJ2-7 | - | TRBV19 | ASLPGHRAGGPNEQY
TRBJ2-7 | - | TRBV6-1 | ASSVSGTFYEQY
TRBJ1-1 | - | TRBV28 | ASNPTVEVTEAF
TRBJ2-1 | - | TRBV7-8 | ASSITGRAYNEQF
TRBJ2-2 | - | TRBV27 | ASSSDGELF
TRBJ2-1 | once | TRBV5-6 | ASSFGTVNEQF
TRBJ2-7 | - | TRBV5-4 | ASSLARADEQY
TRBJ2-7 | - | TRBV28 | ATKTGQSYEQY
TRBJ2-7 | - | TRBV11-2 | ASSSGGQRQY
TRBJ2-2 | - | TRBV27 | ASSSGTSSTGELF
TRBJ1-2 | - | TRBV6-6 | ASSYSEGGNYGYT
TRBJ2-1 | - | TRBV7-9 | ASSQQVGGLTYNEQF
TRBJ1-1 | - | TRBV27 | ASSPVGQGNTEAF
TRBJ2-7 | - | TRBV28 | ASSSGLVNEQY
TRBJ2-5 | - | TRBV9 | ASSVGGTPETQY
TRBJ2-7 | - | TRBV5-1 | ASSLVRGTNEQY
TRBJ1-5 | - | TRBV11-2 | ASSTGEQGPNSNQPQH
TRBJ1-5 | - | TRBV6-1 | ASSERADDIPGH
TRBJ1-2 | - | TRBV7-9 | ATNPGGRNYGYT
TRBJ1-1 | - | TRBV4-1 | ASSQAGVRGTEAF
- | - | TRBV4-2 | ASSQEILLADEQY
TRBJ2-3 | - | TRBV28 | ASSFLASSGTSTDTQY
TRBJ2-1 | - | TRBV13 | ASSSTSAVTSYNEQF
TRBJ2-2 | - | TRBV2 | ASSKGLAVYTGELF
TRBJ2-1 | once | TRBV4-2 | ASSQVRAAEATYNEQF
TRBJ2-7 | once | TRBV19 | ASSETGTYEQY
TRBJ1-5 | - | TRBV4-1 | ASSPEEVTGLNQPQH
TRBJ1-5 | - | TRBV5-6 | ASSLAQTYSNQPQH
TRBJ1-3 | - | TRBV2 | ASSESGQGVLDPGNTIY
TRBJ1-1 | - | TRBV28 | ASSLSGGLVTEAF
TRBJ2-3 | - | TRBV7-8 | ASSLDAAGATDTQY
TRBJ2-7 | - | TRBV27 | ASSLSPGSQYYEQY
TRBJ2-5 | - | TRBV7-9 | ASSPPGQETQY
TRBJ2-2 | - | TRBV5-1 | ASSLVRREFGELF
TRBJ1-1 | once | TRBV7-3 | ASSLGQGAYTEAF
TRBJ1-2 | - | TRBV9 | ASSVEGEVVGKQAGYGYT
TRBJ1-2 | - | TRBV27 | ASSLSVWQPYT
TRBJ2-7 | - | TRBV27 | ASRERGQGIYEQY